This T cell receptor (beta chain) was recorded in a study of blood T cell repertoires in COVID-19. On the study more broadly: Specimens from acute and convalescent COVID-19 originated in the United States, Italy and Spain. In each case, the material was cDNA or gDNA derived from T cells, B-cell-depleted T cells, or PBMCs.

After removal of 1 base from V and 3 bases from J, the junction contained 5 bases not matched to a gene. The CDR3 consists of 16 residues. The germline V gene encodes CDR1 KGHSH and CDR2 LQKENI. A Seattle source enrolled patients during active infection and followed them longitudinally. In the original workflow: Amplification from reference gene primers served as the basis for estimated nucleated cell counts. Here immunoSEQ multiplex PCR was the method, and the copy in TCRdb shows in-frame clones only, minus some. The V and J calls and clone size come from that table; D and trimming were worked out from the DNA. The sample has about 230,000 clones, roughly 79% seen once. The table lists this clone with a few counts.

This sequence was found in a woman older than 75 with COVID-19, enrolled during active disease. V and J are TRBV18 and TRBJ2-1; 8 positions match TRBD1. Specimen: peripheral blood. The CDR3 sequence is CASSPQGQEDYNEQFF. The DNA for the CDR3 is TGTGCCAGCTCACCACAGGGACAGGAGGACTACAATGAGCAGTTCTTC. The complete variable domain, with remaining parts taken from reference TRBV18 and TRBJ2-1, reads NAGVMQNPRHLVRRRGQEARLRCSPMKGHSHVYWYRQLPEEGLKFMVYLQKENIIDESGMPKERFSAEFPKEGPSILRIQQVVRGDSAAYFCASSPQGQEDYNEQFFGPGTRLTVL.